A selection of T cell receptor beta chains follows, all from one sample in a study of T cells in Graves' hyperthyroidism and ophthalmopathy. In TCRdb, the multiplex PCR reads were re-called with MiXCR into one record per CDR3 protein. The data show some 350,000 distinct CDR3 sequences, with about 20% seen just once and about 3.7% held by the top ten. Sequencing was carried out using blood. These receptors originate from a woman under 30 with Graves' hyperthyroidism. Both conserved end residues are part of each CDR3. A D gene is named only where the DNA matches it firmly. Rows may omit the clone size; those that give it use once, few, many or a size class.

clone_size	d_call	j_call	v_call	cdr3_nt	cdr3_aa
many	.	TRBJ1-2	TRBV20-1	TGCAGTACTTTTAGGGGCGCGCTAGGGGGCTACACCTTC	CSTFRGALGGYTF
many	.	TRBJ1-2	TRBV28	TGTGCCAGTTACGGACAGAGCTATGGCTACACCTTC	CASYGQSYGYTF
many	TRBD1	TRBJ2-7	TRBV5-1	TGCGCCAGCAGCTTGGACAGGGGGGCAGTCGAGCAGTACTTC	CASSLDRGAVEQYF
many	TRBD2	TRBJ2-5	TRBV4-1	TGCGCCAGCAGCCAAGAGGCGGCTAGCGGGGGGGCGCGGAAAGAGACCCAGTACTTC	CASSQEAASGGARKETQYF
.	.	TRBJ2-7	TRBV7-2	TGTGCCAGCAGGGGGGGGGCCATAGGGGAGCAGTACTTC	CASRGGAIGEQYF
.	TRBD1	TRBJ2-7	TRBV5-1	TGCGCCAGCAGCTGGGGACAGGGGGCCACCTACGAGCAGTACTTC	CASSWGQGATYEQYF
many	.	TRBJ2-5	TRBV7-9	TGTGCCAGCAGCTTGGGACAAAACCAAGAGACCCAGTACTTC	CASSLGQNQETQYF
many	.	TRBJ1-2	TRBV11-2	TGTGCCAGCAGCCCCCTGGGCTATGGCTACACCTTC	CASSPLGYGYTF
many	.	TRBJ2-5	TRBV4-1	TGCGCCAGCAGCCCAGACCCCAAGCGGGAGACCCAGTACTTC	CASSPDPKRETQYF
many	.	TRBJ1-5	TRBV20-1	TGCAGTGCTAACCCGGACGGTGAGATTAATCAGCCCCAGCATTTT	CSANPDGEINQPQHF
many	.	TRBJ1-2	TRBV6-1	TGTGCCAGCAGTAAGGACGGTGGAAACTATGGCTACACCTTC	CASSKDGGNYGYTF
many	.	TRBJ2-6	TRBV6-1	TGTGCCAGCAGTGAAGGTAGGCTCTCTGGGGCCAACGTCCTGACTTTC	CASSEGRLSGANVLTF
once	.	TRBJ1-2	TRBV6-1	TGTGCCAGCAGTGTCAACAGGGACTATGGCTACACCTTC	CASSVNRDYGYTF
many	.	TRBJ1-1	TRBV7-3	TGTGCCAGCAGCCCATATCCCGGGCCGGTGAGATTGAACACTGAAGCTTTCTTT	CASSPYPGPVRLNTEAFF
many	.	TRBJ1-1	TRBV5-1	TGCGCCAGCATGAACAGGGAAGGCACTGAAGCTTTCTTT	CASMNREGTEAFF
many	.	TRBJ1-1	TRBV28	TGTGCCAGTACGCTAGGGGGTACTGAAGCTTTCTTT	CASTLGGTEAFF
many	TRBD1	TRBJ1-1	TRBV2	TGTGCCAGCAGTGGGGGGACAGGGTCGGCGGCCACTGAAGCTTTCTTT	CASSGGTGSAATEAFF
.	.	TRBJ2-5	TRBV9	TGTGCCAGCAGCGTAGCCGGGTCTCGAGAGACCCAGTACTTC	CASSVAGSRETQYF
many	.	TRBJ1-2	TRBV2	TGTGCCAGCAGGGCAGGGGCTAACTATGGCTACACCTTC	CASRAGANYGYTF
many	.	TRBJ2-7	TRBV19	TGTGCCAGTAGTGACAGGAATAACGAGCAGTACTTC	CASSDRNNEQYF
many	.	TRBJ1-1	TRBV12-5	TGTGCTAGTGCCGGGACCGCGAACACTGAAGCTTTCTTT	CASAGTANTEAFF
many	.	TRBJ1-1	TRBV18	TGTGCCAGCTCCCCCTTGATAACGGGTGTACAAACTGAAGCTTTCTTT	CASSPLITGVQTEAFF
many	.	TRBJ2-7	TRBV20-1	TGCAGTGCTAGAGGAAGAGACAGGCCCTACGAGCAGTACTTC	CSARGRDRPYEQYF
once	TRBD1	TRBJ1-2	TRBV12-3/TRBV12-4	TGTGCCAGCGGATTCCGACAGGGGTTCTATGGCTACACCTTC	CASGFRQGFYGYTF
many	TRBD1	TRBJ1-2	TRBV6-1	TGTGCCAGCAGTGGGGACAGGGCGAATGGCTACACCTTC	CASSGDRANGYTF
many	.	TRBJ2-3	TRBV12-3/TRBV12-4	TGTGCCAGCAGACGATTCCAGGGACTGGTTGACTCTCTTACGCAGTATTTT	CASRRFQGLVDSLTQYF
few	.	TRBJ2-4	TRBV5-1	TGCGCCACCCCCGGGACACCGATTTGGGACAAAAACATTCAGTACTTC	CATPGTPIWDKNIQYF
many	.	TRBJ2-7	TRBV5-1	TGCGCCAGCAGCTTGGGCGGGGGCGGATCCTACGAGCAGTACTTC	CASSLGGGGSYEQYF
many	TRBD1	TRBJ2-5	TRBV12-3/TRBV12-4	TGTGCCAGCAGCCGACCGGGACAGCAACAAGAGACCCAGTACTTC	CASSRPGQQQETQYF
many	.	TRBJ1-5	TRBV6-2/TRBV6-3	TGTGCCAGCAGAATAGACAGGCCGTATCAGCCCCAGCATTTT	CASRIDRPYQPQHF
once	.	TRBJ1-2	TRBV28	TGTGCCAGCAGCCACGACGGACGGATCTATGGCTACACCTTC	CASSHDGRIYGYTF
.	TRBD2	TRBJ2-5	TRBV9	TGTGCCAGCAGCACTCGGGGAGGCGGGGGGGCAGGAGAGACCCAGTACTTC	CASSTRGGGGAGETQYF
many	.	TRBJ1-5	TRBV6-5	TGTGCCAGCAACTTTGACAGATTCAATCAGCCCCAGCATTTT	CASNFDRFNQPQHF
many	TRBD1	TRBJ1-5	TRBV20-1	TGCAGTGCCCAGGGGGGGGCCGGTCAGCCCCAGCATTTT	CSAQGGAGQPQHF
few	TRBD2	TRBJ2-7	TRBV6-1	TGTGCCAGCAGTGATACTTGGACTAGCGGGACCTACGAGCAGTACTTC	CASSDTWTSGTYEQYF
.	.	TRBJ2-5	TRBV5-4	TGTGCCAGCAGCTTGGGTGTTTCGGCTGAAGAGACCCAGTACTTC	CASSLGVSAEETQYF
many	TRBD2	TRBJ2-5	TRBV6-1	TGTGCCAGCTGGCGTATCTCGGCTAGCGGGGGGTGGGAGACCCAGTACTTC	CASWRISASGGWETQYF
many	.	TRBJ1-5	TRBV6-1	TGTGCCAGCGGGAGACAGGCCAATCAGCCCCAGCATTTT	CASGRQANQPQHF
many	.	TRBJ1-1	TRBV5-1	TGCGCCAGCAGCTTTGGTCTGGACACTGAAGCTTTCTTT	CASSFGLDTEAFF
many	.	TRBJ1-1	TRBV5-1	TGCGCCAGCAGCCCGGGAGCGGGAAGGTCTGAAGCTTTCTTT	CASSPGAGRSEAFF
many	TRBD1	TRBJ1-2	TRBV28	TGTGCCAGCAGTAACTTCCGGGACAGGGGTAACTATGGCTACACCTTC	CASSNFRDRGNYGYTF
.	.	TRBJ1-5	TRBV25-1	TGTGCCAGCAGTGACGGCTGGCCAGGGCAGCCCCAGCATTTT	CASSDGWPGQPQHF
many	TRBD1	TRBJ1-1	TRBV18	TGTGCCAGCTCATACGGGACAGGGGGCTTGTGGACTGAAGCTTTCTTT	CASSYGTGGLWTEAFF
.	.	TRBJ1-3	TRBV4-2	TGTGCCAGCAGCCAAGAAGGAGGAGGGGCTCTCTCTGGAAACACCATATATTTT	CASSQEGGGALSGNTIYF
many	.	TRBJ1-2	TRBV24-1	TGTGCCACCTGGGGTCTTAACTATGGCTACACCTTC	CATWGLNYGYTF
many	.	TRBJ1-1	TRBV7-9	TGTGCCTCCCGGCCGCCGAACGCTGAAGCTTTCTTT	CASRPPNAEAFF
many	.	TRBJ1-1	TRBV7-8	TGTGCCAGCAGCTTAACCAGGGCGGACACTGAAGCTTTCTTT	CASSLTRADTEAFF
.	TRBD1	TRBJ1-1	TRBV4-2	TGTGCCAGCAGCCCGCGTCCGGGACAGGGAATGTCTGAAGCTTTCTTT	CASSPRPGQGMSEAFF
.	.	TRBJ2-5	TRBV7-8	TGTGCCAGCAGAATTAGAAGGGACACGGCCGAGACCCAGTACTTC	CASRIRRDTAETQYF
many	TRBD2	TRBJ2-5	TRBV30	TGTGCCTGGAGGGCGCGGGAGTACCAAGAGACCCAGTACTTC	CAWRAREYQETQYF
many	.	TRBJ2-7	TRBV11-3	TGTGCCAGCAGCTTATTGCGAGCTCAATACGAGCAGTACTTC	CASSLLRAQYEQYF
many	TRBD1	TRBJ2-2	TRBV6-1	TGTGCCAGCGGATCCGGGACAGCCACCGGGGAGCTGTTTTTT	CASGSGTATGELFF
many	TRBD1	TRBJ2-2	TRBV29-1	TGCAGCGCCGGACAGGCGATGAACACCGGGGAGCTGTTTTTT	CSAGQAMNTGELFF
many	.	TRBJ1-3	TRBV6-1	TGTGCCAGCAGTGAAGCGCTTCCTGGGTTTAGCTCTGGAAACACCATATATTTT	CASSEALPGFSSGNTIYF
many	.	TRBJ1-5	TRBV12-3/TRBV12-4	TGTGCCAGCAGTCTCAGTTTGCCCCAGCATTTT	CASSLSLPQHF
few	.	TRBJ1-6	TRBV14	TGTGCCAGCACTTGGGCCGTTAATTCACCCCTCCACTTT	CASTWAVNSPLHF
many	TRBD2	TRBJ2-7	TRBV5-1	TGCGCCAGCAGCGCTGTAGCGGGGGTGGGATACGAGCAGTACTTC	CASSAVAGVGYEQYF
many	.	TRBJ2-7	TRBV29-1	TGCAGCGTTGAATTGGCAGGACCAGTGATCTTC	CSVELAGPVIF
.	.	TRBJ1-1	TRBV7-3	TGTGCCAGCAGCCTAAGTAGATCTTCTGAAGCTTTCTTT	CASSLSRSSEAFF